This T cell receptor beta chain was recorded in a study of cytomegalovirus exposure and HLA in healthy donors. The primer mix had 60 Vbeta and 13 Jbeta primers. Measured with immunoSEQ multiplex PCR; TCRdb has only the in-frame clones, and not every one. The sample records just over 150,000 clones, 85% being singletons. V gave up 4 bases and J gave up 4 bases; unmatched junction bases: 9. Germline V lookup: CDR1 LGHNT, CDR2 FRNRAP. This CDR3 is 15 amino acids long. Every donor was a healthy person donating bone marrow. This clonotype was sampled from a man younger than 35 in good health and CMV-seropositive. Sequencing used PBMCs. V usage is TRBV12-5 and J usage is TRBJ1-2, with 7 bases that match TRBD1. Here the CDR3 DNA reads TGTGCTAGTGGTTCGGGACAGCCGTTCCCCTATGGCTACACCTTC. Its protein product is CASGSGQPFPYGYTF.